The 24 T cell receptor beta chains presented below share a single source sample, sequenced in a study of blood T cell repertoires in COVID-19. Only in-frame clones appear in the TCRdb table, and some are missing; sequencing was by immunoSEQ multiplex PCR. The table has over 200,000 clones, over 75% seen once; the top ten hold around 5%. The sample taken for sequencing was peripheral blood. The receptor set was obtained from a human donor in a cohort sampled during active COVID-19.

The chain carries TRBV7-9 and TRBJ1-4, with D unresolved. Germline V CDR1 and CDR2: SEHNR, FQNEAQ (reference sequence). V was trimmed by 7 bases and J by 0 bases, leaving 9 bases between them. This CDR3 is built from 14 residues. The CDR3 is CASTDLATNEKLFF. The CDR3 DNA reads as TGTGCCAGCACCGACTTGGCAACTAATGAAAAACTGTTTTTT.

The V gene is TRBV5-1, the J gene TRBJ2-1; 7 bases agree with TRBD2. Germline V gene sequence: CDR1 SGHRS, CDR2 YFSETQ. V shed 2 bases, J shed 2 bases, and the junction held 7 bases outside the gene matches. This CDR3 is built from 16 residues. The chain's CDR3 is CASSFSSGGTYNEQFF. CDR3 coding DNA: TGCGCCAGCAGCTTTTCGTCGGGAGGAACCTACAATGAGCAGTTCTTC.

This chain connects TRBV21-1 to TRBJ2-7; whether TRBD2, the table's D call, matches the DNA was not checked. TRBV21-1 is a pseudogene segment. This CDR3 region has 13 residues. This CDR3 reads CASSKNPRYEQYF. The CDR3 coding sequence is TGTGCCAGCAGCAAAAACCCGCGATACGAGCAGTACTTC.

The chain employs TRBV24-1 and TRBJ2-1; 9 positions agree with TRBD1. This CDR3 region has 16 residues. Trimming at V came to 1 base and at J to 6 bases, leaving 6 bases not matched to a gene. Germline V gene lookup returns CDR1 KGHDR and CDR2 SFDVKD. The CDR3 nucleotides are TGTGCCACCAGTGATTTATACAGGGGGCGAGCCAATGAGCAGTTCTTC. This encodes CATSDLYRGRANEQFF.

The rearrangement uses TRBV7-9 and TRBJ1-2; D is perhaps TRBD1 (6 bases). Germline assignment: CDR1 SEHNR and CDR2 FQNEAQ (reference sequence). The CDR3 runs 16 residues. The V end lost 1 base, the J end lost 0 bases, and 12 bases lay between the germline ends. CDR3 coding DNA: TGTGCCAGCAGCTTAGTTGGGGGGGCGGCTAACTATGGCTACACCTTC. Its translation: CASSLVGGAANYGYTF.

The chain joins TRBV19 to TRBJ1-1, with 11 bases matching TRBD1. The CDR3 is 15 residues long. The germline V gene has CDR1 LNHDA and CDR2 SQIVND (reference sequence). V lost 2 bases to trimming and J lost 4 bases; unmatched junction nucleotides: 3. The CDR3: CASSILGTGGTEAFF. The CDR3 DNA follows: TGTGCCAGTAGTATATTAGGGACAGGGGGCACTGAAGCTTTCTTT.

The genes are TRBV6-5 and TRBJ2-7; 8 bases fit TRBD2. There are 15 residues in the CDR3. Per the germline V gene, CDR1 is MNHEY and CDR2 is SVGAGI. Trimming took 8 bases from V and 3 from J; bases not matched to a gene: 12. In DNA, the CDR3 is TGTGCCAGCGTCGGAGGCGGGAGGTCTTACTACGAGCAGTACTTC. As protein: CASVGGGRSYYEQYF.

The sample holds one count of this clone. The chain combines TRBV29-1 with TRBJ1-1; 8 bases align to TRBD1. This CDR3 has 14 residues. V lost 1 base to trimming and J lost 5 bases; unmatched junction nucleotides: 6. The germline V gene has CDR1 SQVTM and CDR2 ANQGSEA. The CDR3 protein is CSVEGTGMGTEAFF. The DNA for the CDR3 is TGCAGCGTTGAAGGGACAGGGATGGGGACTGAAGCTTTCTTT.

The chain joins TRBV28 to TRBJ1-1; TRBD1 is a possible D gene (6 bases). The CDR3 contains 14 residues. V was pared by 4 bases and J by 3 bases, with 12 bases between. Germline CDR1 MDHEN, CDR2 SYDVKM. CDR3 DNA: TGTGCCAGCAGTTCGGAGGGGGGGTACACTGAAGCTTTCTTT. This codes for CASSSEGGYTEAFF.

The chain employs TRBV4-2 and TRBJ1-5; D remains ambiguous. The germline CDR1 and CDR2 sequences are LGHNA and YNFKEQ. Trimming stripped 0 bases from V and 4 bases from J, with 4 bases between. The CDR3 has 13 residues. CDR3 amino acids: CASSQDPNQPQHF. CDR3 in DNA: TGTGCCAGCAGCCAAGATCCGAATCAGCCCCAGCATTTT.

The V gene is TRBV6-2 or TRBV6-3, the J gene TRBJ1-1, with a tentative D call TRBD1 (5 bases). Germline loops: CDR1 MNHEY, CDR2 SVGEGT. V was trimmed by 0 bases and J by 5 bases, leaving 10 bases between them. This CDR3 spans 14 amino acids. The CDR3 protein is CASSYSWGRTEAFF. In DNA, the CDR3 is TGTGCCAGCAGTTACTCTTGGGGCCGGACTGAAGCTTTCTTT.

The chain joins TRBV30 to TRBJ1-2; no firm D call. The CDR3 is 14 residues long. The V and J ends lost 5 bases and 8 bases respectively, with 21 bases between them. Germline-derived CDR1 and CDR2 are GTSNPN and SVGIG (reference sequence). The DNA of the CDR3 is TGTGCCTGGTCATCCCGGGGAGGGCCCTCGGGCTACACCTTC. It codes for CAWSSRGGPSGYTF.

This chain joins TRBV27 and TRBJ1-5; tentative D call: TRBD1 (5 bases). Germline V CDR1 and CDR2: MNHEY, SMNVEV (reference sequence). With 4 bases removed from V and 0 bases from J, the gap between germline ends came to 10 bases. The CDR3 loop spans 15 amino acids. The CDR3 bases are TGTGCCAGCAGTTCCAGGGCTAATAGCAATCAGCCCCAGCATTTT. Translating it yields CASSSRANSNQPQHF.

The V call is TRBV30, the J call TRBJ1-1; 9 nucleotides match TRBD1. CDR1 is GTSNPN and CDR2 is SVGIG in the germline V gene (reference sequence). This CDR3 region has 12 residues. The CDR3, as DNA: TGTGCAAGCGGACAGGGGCGGACTGAAGCTTTCTTT. Its translation: CASGQGRTEAFF.

This clone was recorded once. This specimen includes other DNA sequences encoding the same CDR3. The CDR3 protein is CASSSSLAGGRYNEQFF. The CDR3 DNA is TGTGCCAGTAGTTCCTCTCTAGCGGGTGGGAGGTACAATGAGCAGTTCTTC. The rearrangement uses TRBV19 and TRBJ2-1, with TRBD2 matching 8 bases. Germline V gene lookup returns CDR1 LNHDA and CDR2 SQIVND (reference sequence). Trimming at V came to 5 bases and at J to 4 bases, leaving 13 bases not matched to a gene. The CDR3 is 17 residues long.

The chain is built from TRBV7-3 and TRBJ1-1; no clear D gene. Germline CDR1 SGHTA, CDR2 FQGTGA. The CDR3 totals 13 residues. V was clipped by 6 bases and J by 1 base, with 9 bases between them. CDR3 nucleotide sequence: TGTGCCAGCAGTTCTGGAGGGAACACTGAAGCTTTCTTT. This gives the protein CASSSGGNTEAFF.

On this clone itself: In the same sample, other DNA sequences code for this CDR3. V is TRBV9 and J is TRBJ2-2; a possible D gene is TRBD1 (7 bases). CDR3 length: 14 amino acids. Germline V lookup: CDR1 SGDLS, CDR2 YYNGEE. V dropped 5 bases and J dropped 6 bases, with 14 bases sitting between them. The CDR3 loop reads CASRGGTGAGELFF. The CDR3 bases are TGTGCCAGCAGGGGGGGAACAGGGGCCGGGGAGCTGTTTTTT.

The J gene is TRBJ2-5, the V gene TRBV28; D is possibly TRBD2 (5 bases). Trimming removed 4 bases at V and 2 bases at J, with 17 bases between. The CDR3 is 16 residues long. The germline gives CDR1 MDHEN, CDR2 SYDVKM. CDR3 nucleotides: TGTGCCAGCAGTTACCCCGAAGCGGAGCCACAAGAGACCCAGTACTTC. As protein: CASSYPEAEPQETQYF. Filled out from reference TRBV28 and TRBJ2-5, the complete variable domain reads DVKVTQSSRYLVKRTGEKVFLECVQDMDHENMFWYRQDPGLGLRLIYFSYDVKMKEKGDIPEGYSVSREKKERFSLILESASTNQTSMYLCASSYPEAEPQETQYFGPGTRLLVL.

This rearrangement joins TRBV4-3 to TRBJ1-6, with D unresolved. The germline V gene encodes CDR1 LGHNA and CDR2 YSLEER. V gave up 0 bases and J gave up 0 bases, with 6 bases separating them. The CDR3 totals 16 residues. As DNA, the CDR3 is TGCGCCAGCAGCCAAGATTCTAGCTCCTATAATTCACCCCTCCACTTT. Translating gives CASSQDSSSYNSPLHF.

This clone was picked up a small number of times. V gene TRBV12-3 or TRBV12-4 combines with J gene TRBJ1-2; 10 bases fit TRBD1. The V gene end was trimmed by 3 bases and the J gene end by 7 bases; junction bases not matched to a gene: 2. The CDR3 loop spans 13 amino acids. The CDR3 spells CASSFGQGGGYTF. The CDR3 DNA is TGTGCCAGCAGTTTCGGACAGGGGGGTGGCTACACCTTC.

This clone was counted a few times. J is TRBJ2-1 and V is TRBV5-1; D possibly corresponds to TRBD2 (6 bases). Germline CDR1 and CDR2: SGHRS and YFSETQ. Between the trimmed V and J ends, which lost 4 bases and 6 bases, there was a span of 23 bases. The CDR3 runs to 17 residues. This CDR3 is CASSPTSSYVEGNEQFF. In DNA, the CDR3 is TGCGCCAGCAGCCCGACTAGTTCATACGTCGAGGGCAATGAGCAGTTCTTC. Variable domain in full (rest from reference TRBV5-1 and TRBJ2-1): KAGVTQTPRYLIKTRGQQVTLSCSPISGHRSVSWYQQTPGQGLQFLFEYFSETQRNKGNFPGRFSGRQFSNSRSEMNVSTLELGDSALYLCASSPTSSYVEGNEQFFGPGTRLTVL.

The chain carries TRBV11-2 and TRBJ2-6; tentative D call: TRBD2 (5 bases). The ends were cut back, 3 bases at V and 0 bases at J, with 6 bases in the middle. The CDR3 length is 15 residues. Per the germline V gene, CDR1 is SGHAT and CDR2 is FQNNGV. The CDR3 nucleotides read TGTGCCAGCAGCTTCCGGGGCTCTGGGGCCAACGTCCTGACTTTC. Its protein product is CASSFRGSGANVLTF.

This sequence joins TRBV28 and TRBJ2-7, with D unclear. V was pared by 3 bases and J by 3 bases, with 18 bases between. CDR3 length: 16 residues. Germline V gene data show CDR1 as MDHEN and CDR2 as SYDVKM. Here the CDR3 DNA reads TGTGCCAGCAGTTTGTATCCAGGTAAAGTGATCTACGAGCAGTACTTC. Protein: CASSLYPGKVIYEQYF.

This sequence joins TRBV6-6 and TRBJ1-1, with 7 bases lining up with TRBD1. CDR3 length: 13 residues. J lost 0 bases, V lost 7 bases, and 2 bases had no gene match. The germline V gene has CDR1 MNHNY and CDR2 SVGAGI (reference sequence). The CDR3 is CASIQGVNTEAFF. In DNA, the CDR3 is TGTGCCAGCATCCAGGGGGTGAACACTGAAGCTTTCTTT.